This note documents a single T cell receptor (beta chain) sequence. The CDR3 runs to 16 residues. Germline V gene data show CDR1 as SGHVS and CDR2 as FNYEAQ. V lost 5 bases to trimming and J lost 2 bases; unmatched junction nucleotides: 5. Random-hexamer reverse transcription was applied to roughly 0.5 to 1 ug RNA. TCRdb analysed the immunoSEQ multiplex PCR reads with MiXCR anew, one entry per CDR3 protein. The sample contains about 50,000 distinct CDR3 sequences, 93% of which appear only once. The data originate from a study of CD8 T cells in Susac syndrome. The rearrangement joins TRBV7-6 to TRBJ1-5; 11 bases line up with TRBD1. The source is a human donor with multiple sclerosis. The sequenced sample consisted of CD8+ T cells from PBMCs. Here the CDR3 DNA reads TGTGCCAGCAGCGGGACAGGGGGGACGGGCAATCAGCCCCAGCATTTT. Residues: CASSGTGGTGNQPQHF.